The subject of this entry is one T cell receptor beta chain. The table lists this clonotype with many counts. This clone's antigen is unknown. No much larger clone exists at a distance of one base, and base qualities are not known. This record comes from a study of T cells in Graves' hyperthyroidism and ophthalmopathy (dated by TCRdb to between 2017 and 2020). Regarding the complete study: Peripheral blood was sampled at the time of initial diagnosis, prior to any treatment. In addition, the study compared T-cell repertoires in thyroid tissue and in blood from five or six Graves' hyperthyroidism patients. The approximately 100 discovery patients were randomly divided into training and test sets at a 7:3 ratio. The paper reports TCR Vbeta CDR3 sequencing of 135 peripheral blood samples: 40 to 45 ophthalmopathy, fewer than 80 hyperthyroidism and some 17 progressor patients. To identify TCR V-J signatures that set the groups apart, the researchers used a discovery cohort of about a hundred patients, made up of under 50 with Graves' ophthalmopathy and about 55 with stable Graves' hyperthyroidism. Following sampling, methimazole starting at 30 mg daily was given to hyperthyroidism patients, and high-dose intravenous methylprednisolone was given to ophthalmopathy patients. Prospective prediction of ophthalmopathy was tested in an independent validation cohort consisting of fewer than 20 hyperthyroidism patients and around 16 patients who later progressed to ophthalmopathy. General findings and caveats noted by the study authors: Sample size was not statistically predetermined, and blinding of investigators to group allocation was not performed. In validation, the model predicted progression to ophthalmopathy a median of roughly 6.2 months before onset, with around 70% sensitivity and almost 75% specificity. Most expanded thyroid clonotypes (frequency above 0.001) were also detected in blood, a finding suggesting that blood repertoires may reflect thyroid immune responses. A 13 V-J signature model separated ophthalmopathy from stable hyperthyroidism, with approximately 87% sensitivity and 81.08% specificity in cross-validation and 80%/75% in testing.

Hyperthyroidism patients were newly diagnosed, had a disease duration of under 2 months, and were aged 18 to 65 years. Patients with uncontrolled infections, other autoimmune diseases, pregnancy or lactation were excluded. Diagnoses were based on clinical symptoms, serum thyroxine and TRAb, thyroid ultrasound and orbital computed tomography. Blood from progressor patients was drawn when they were first diagnosed with hyperthyroidism, before any ophthalmopathy symptoms appeared. PBMCs were separated from 10 ml of fresh peripheral blood using Ficoll-Paque density gradient centrifugation. Patients classed as progressors first received a Graves' hyperthyroidism diagnosis and then went on to develop ophthalmopathy during follow-up. Total RNA was extracted with Trizol reagent, and quality was checked on an Agilent 2100 Bioanalyzer. Amplification of TCR beta CDR3 regions was carried out from RNA transcripts. A first-round RT-PCR of the TCR CDR3 used the HTBI primer set with the Qiagen OneStep RT-PCR kit. Libraries were constructed in a second round of multiplex PCR, after which size selection and purification were performed. Paired-end sequencing of the libraries was performed with 100 bp reads on an Illumina HiSeq2000. The authors' pipeline ran thus. Raw data were processed with SOAPnuke, discarding reads with adapters, uncalled bases, mean Phred below 15, or no exact constant-primer or identifier match. COPE v1.2.5 was used to merge high-quality paired reads, and clonotypes were defined as unique nucleotide sequences. MiTCR v1.1 was used to align clonotypes to the IMGT TRBV, TRBD and TRBJ reference segments. Only V-J combinations with frequency above 0.0001, covering 99% to 99.2% of repertoires, were analysed. The TCS score was defined as the ratio of F50 (clonal expansion) to E x V (chaos), calculated using BLOSUM62-based TCRdist between CDR3 peptides within each V-J. Welch's t-statistics and random forest reduced 450 to 600 V-J features to 13, which were used in a naive Bayes classifier (R e1071). TCRdb reprocessed the public reads (quality trimming at Q25 with fastp, clone calling with MiXCR) and kept in-frame beta chains. A single entry per CDR3 protein holds the most common genes and DNA from its merged rows. Here the V and J calls rest on TCRdb's processing, not on the authors' analysis. In this sample the table shows around 280,000 distinct CDR3 sequences, 10% to 15% of which occur a single time. 6% to 8% of the sample is taken by the ten largest.

This receptor was identified in a woman in her twenties or thirties with Graves' hyperthyroidism that later progressed to Graves' ophthalmopathy. Sequenced input: blood.

The DNA sequence is TGTGCCAGCAGTTCCTACAGGTTTGAGCAGTTCTTC. It codes for CASSSYRFEQFF. Here the chain combines TRBV28 and TRBJ2-1, with TRBD1 perhaps the D gene, on 5 matching bases. From cysteine to phenylalanine, the CDR3 is 12 amino acids long. Just CDR3 DNA is preserved here, 36 bases in frame from base 1. V sheds 4 bases and J sheds 9 bases, leaving 10 bases between their ends. CDR1 and CDR2, per the germline V gene, are MDHEN and SYDVKM.